This T cell receptor beta chain comes out of a study of blood T cell repertoires in COVID-19. On the study more broadly: COVID-19 samples collected from the United States, Italy and Spain covered acute and convalescent phases. PBMCs, B-cell-depleted T cells, or T cells were the source of the cDNA or gDNA that made up the material.

Germline CDR1 and CDR2: KGHDR and SFDVKD. Trimming at V came to 4 bases and at J to 2 bases, leaving 8 bases not matched to a gene. CDR3 length: 16 residues. This clone was observed once. Study processing details: Amplifying reference gene primers gave estimates of nucleated cell counts. The method was immunoSEQ multiplex PCR; TCRdb's version includes in-frame clones alone and lacks a portion of them. V and J calls and clone size follow that table, whereas D and trimming were derived from the DNA. Among just under 150,000 clones listed, 87% were seen once. This clonotype originated in a woman between 45 and 60 years old with acute or convalescent COVID-19. Sequenced input: peripheral blood. The gene calls are TRBV24-1 and TRBJ2-3; 7 bases are a match to TRBD2. CDR3 DNA sequence: TGTGCCACCAGTGAGGGGAGGGAGGGCCCCACAGATACGCAGTATTTT. As protein: CATSEGREGPTDTQYF.